The rows below give T cell receptor beta chains drawn from one sample of a study of breast tumors, draining lymph nodes, adjacent tissues. One entry per CDR3 protein, called by TCRdb with MiXCR from the multiplex PCR reads. Here the sample spans 17,000 or so distinct CDR3 sequences, about 45% being singletons. Sequences were obtained from tumor-adjacent breast tissue. The receptor source for this set is a female donor with breast cancer. Some clones in this sample may be carry-over from other donors' samples. CDR3s include the opening cysteine and the closing phenylalanine or tryptophan. The order of the fields is clone size, V gene, D gene, J gene, CDR3 protein, CDR3 DNA. A D gene is named only where the DNA matches it firmly. Clone size is not always given. Where it is, it says once, few, many or a class for expanded clones.

clone size: many; V gene: TRBV4-3; D gene: TRBD1; J gene: TRBJ2-3; CDR3 protein: CASSSRETGGTDTQYF; CDR3 DNA: TGCGCCAGCAGCTCTCGGGAGACAGGGGGTACAGATACGCAGTATTTT
clone size: NA; V gene: TRBV11-2; D gene: TRBD2; J gene: TRBJ2-5; CDR3 protein: CASSLVAGGRETQYF; CDR3 DNA: TGTGCCAGCAGCTTAGTAGCGGGGGGGCGGGAGACCCAGTACTTC
clone size: many; V gene: TRBV6-1; D gene: NA; J gene: TRBJ2-5; CDR3 protein: CASRAYRVETQYF; CDR3 DNA: TGTGCCAGCAGAGCCTACAGGGTGGAGACCCAGTACTTC
clone size: medium-sized; V gene: TRBV7-8; D gene: TRBD2; J gene: TRBJ2-7; CDR3 protein: CASSLTGKTSRGSYEQYF; CDR3 DNA: TGTGCCAGCAGCTTAACCGGGAAGACTAGCAGAGGGTCCTACGAGCAGTACTTC
clone size: NA; V gene: TRBV4-1; D gene: NA; J gene: TRBJ2-7; CDR3 protein: CASSQGQGEQYF; CDR3 DNA: TGCGCCAGCAGCCAAGGGCAAGGGGAGCAGTACTTC
clone size: NA; V gene: TRBV20-1; D gene: TRBD1; J gene: TRBJ1-5; CDR3 protein: CSAQTGEHQPQHF; CDR3 DNA: TGCAGTGCTCAGACAGGGGAACATCAGCCCCAGCATTTT
clone size: NA; V gene: TRBV5-5; D gene: TRBD1; J gene: TRBJ1-6; CDR3 protein: CASSLFQPGTGNSPLHF; CDR3 DNA: TGCGCCAGCAGCCTATTTCAGCCCGGGACAGGGAATTCACCCCTCCACTTT
clone size: NA; V gene: TRBV3-1; D gene: TRBD2; J gene: TRBJ2-3; CDR3 protein: CASSRGGRVTDTQYF; CDR3 DNA: TGCGCCAGCAGCCGAGGCGGGAGGGTCACAGATACGCAGTATTTT
clone size: medium-sized; V gene: TRBV5-6; D gene: NA; J gene: TRBJ2-3; CDR3 protein: CASSSASTDTQYF; CDR3 DNA: TGTGCCAGCAGCTCGGCTAGCACAGATACGCAGTATTTT
clone size: NA; V gene: TRBV19; D gene: NA; J gene: TRBJ2-2; CDR3 protein: CASSSGVDFSGELFF; CDR3 DNA: TGTGCCAGTAGTTCAGGGGTCGATTTTTCTGGGGAGCTGTTTTTT
clone size: NA; V gene: TRBV29-1; D gene: TRBD2; J gene: TRBJ2-7; CDR3 protein: CSVTPGTSVEQYF; CDR3 DNA: TGCAGCGTGACCCCCGGGACTAGCGTGGAGCAGTACTTC
clone size: many; V gene: TRBV11-2; D gene: TRBD2; J gene: TRBJ2-5; CDR3 protein: CASSLFGLAGPQETQYF; CDR3 DNA: TGTGCCAGCAGCTTATTCGGACTAGCGGGACCCCAGGAGACCCAGTACTTC
clone size: many; V gene: TRBV29-1; D gene: NA; J gene: TRBJ2-1; CDR3 protein: CSVEGQHNEQFF; CDR3 DNA: TGCAGCGTTGAAGGGCAGCACAATGAGCAGTTCTTC
clone size: many; V gene: TRBV19; D gene: TRBD2; J gene: TRBJ2-4; CDR3 protein: CASSPGGDIQYF; CDR3 DNA: TGTGCCAGTAGCCCGGGGGGTGACATTCAGTACTTC
clone size: NA; V gene: TRBV7-6; D gene: TRBD2; J gene: TRBJ2-3; CDR3 protein: CASSLTPGLAGGPTDTQYF; CDR3 DNA: TGTGCCAGCAGCTTAACCCCGGGACTAGCGGGAGGGCCCACAGATACGCAGTATTTT
clone size: many; V gene: TRBV6-2/TRBV6-3; D gene: NA; J gene: TRBJ2-1; CDR3 protein: CASSYYRLLTAYNEQFF; CDR3 DNA: TGTGCCAGCAGTTATTATCGACTACTTACCGCCTACAATGAGCAGTTCTTC
clone size: NA; V gene: TRBV25-1; D gene: TRBD1; J gene: TRBJ1-5; CDR3 protein: CASSEGTGFQPQHF; CDR3 DNA: TGTGCCAGCAGTGAAGGGACAGGCTTTCAGCCCCAGCATTTT
clone size: many; V gene: TRBV19; D gene: TRBD1; J gene: TRBJ2-3; CDR3 protein: CASSLTGLGTQYF; CDR3 DNA: TGTGCCAGTAGTCTGACAGGGCTGGGTACGCAGTATTTT
clone size: NA; V gene: TRBV7-2; D gene: NA; J gene: TRBJ1-5; CDR3 protein: CATSEGPNINQPQHF; CDR3 DNA: TGTGCCACCTCAGAAGGGCCGAATATCAATCAGCCCCAGCATTTT
clone size: many; V gene: TRBV7-8; D gene: TRBD1; J gene: TRBJ1-3; CDR3 protein: CASSLAFPQGAQGNTIYF; CDR3 DNA: TGTGCCAGCAGCTTAGCGTTCCCACAGGGGGCTCAAGGAAACACCATATATTTT
clone size: medium-sized; V gene: TRBV5-4; D gene: NA; J gene: TRBJ2-7; CDR3 protein: CASSLESQEYEQYF; CDR3 DNA: TGTGCCAGCAGCTTGGAGTCGCAGGAGTACGAGCAGTACTTC
clone size: NA; V gene: TRBV29-1; D gene: TRBD1; J gene: TRBJ2-1; CDR3 protein: CSVEKQDRVHEQFF; CDR3 DNA: TGCAGCGTTGAGAAACAGGACAGGGTCCATGAGCAGTTCTTC
clone size: medium-sized; V gene: TRBV20-1; D gene: NA; J gene: TRBJ2-7; CDR3 protein: CSASDSSSYEQYF; CDR3 DNA: TGCAGTGCGTCGGACTCCTCCTCCTACGAGCAGTACTTC
clone size: NA; V gene: TRBV20-1; D gene: NA; J gene: TRBJ1-6; CDR3 protein: CSAPGLASYNSPLHF; CDR3 DNA: TGCAGTGCCCCCGGACTAGCCTCCTATAATTCACCCCTCCACTTT
clone size: NA; V gene: TRBV3-1; D gene: NA; J gene: TRBJ2-3; CDR3 protein: CASSQAALRGGPDTQYF; CDR3 DNA: TGTGCCAGCAGCCAAGCAGCGCTTAGGGGGGGGCCGGATACGCAGTATTTT